The present T cell receptor (beta chain) was sequenced within a study of cytomegalovirus exposure and HLA in healthy donors. Study-wide findings and caveats: The authors listed about 170 TCR beta chains as cytomegalovirus-associated.

As concerns this clone: Its specificity is unknown.

A multiplex PCR was run with 60 Vbeta primers and 13 Jbeta primers. TCRdb keeps only in-frame clones here, not all; method: immunoSEQ multiplex PCR. The sample carries over 250,000 clones, roughly 88% recorded once. This CDR3 has 15 amino acids. The germline V gene has CDR1 MNHNS and CDR2 SASEGT. The TCR sequence derives from a man aged 35 to 55 in good health and CMV-seropositive. The specimen was PBMCs. The V call is TRBV6-1, the J call TRBJ2-5; the D gene is possibly TRBD1 (6 bases). The J call is in doubt because the DNA end fits TRBJ2-7 better. CDR3 coding DNA: TGTGCCAGCAGTGCAAGGGGGTCCAGACCCTACGAGCAGTACTTC. This encodes CASSARGSRPYEQYF.